Following are 2 T cell receptor beta chains from one sample sequenced in a study of Graves' ophthalmopathy and Graves' hyperthyroidism. TCR beta CDR3 amplification used RNA transcripts. HTBI primers were employed in first-round RT-PCR, then a second-round multiplex PCR followed. A single record per CDR3 protein comes from TCRdb applying MiXCR to the multiplex PCR reads. The sample contains 350,000 to 450,000 distinct CDR3 sequences, roughly 20% of which appear only once. The sequenced material came from peripheral blood. These receptors all stem from a woman between 18 and 30 years old with stable Graves' hyperthyroidism.

This clonotype was found many times. V and J are TRBV5-1 and TRBJ2-2; no firm D call. The CDR3 totals 17 residues. Germline V gene sequence: CDR1 SGHRS, CDR2 YFSETQ. V lost 0 bases, J lost 4 bases, and 16 bases lay in between. CDR3 DNA: TGCGCCAGCAGCTTGGGCTCCAACCCCGGCGGCACCGGGGAGCTGTTTTTT. It yields the protein CASSLGSNPGGTGELFF.

As concerns this clonotype: This clone may be a read error of a much larger clone one base away. V and J are TRBV29-1 and TRBJ2-2; D is uncertain. Germline V CDR1 and CDR2: SQVTM, ANQGSEA. The CDR3 consists of 11 residues. The DNA of the CDR3 is TGCGGCTACCGAGACACCGGGGAGCTGTTTTTT. Its protein product is CGYRDTGELFF.